The text below deals with one TCR beta chain. This clone was picked up a small number of times. Its antigen is currently not known. No much larger clone is present one base from it, and per-base qualities are unavailable. These data belong to a study of tumor-infiltrating lymphocytes in localized non-small cell lung cancer (dated by TCRdb to the early 2020s). Regarding the study in general: The cohort covered several histologies, both smokers and never-smokers, and patients whose samples were collected after neoadjuvant chemotherapy. Resected tumor tissue and uninvolved lung tissue described as non-adjacent to the tumor were contributed by each patient, with both tissues obtained from the same patient. Flow cytometry, multiplex immunofluorescence, RNA-seq, exome sequencing and proteomics were applied to the same patients as TCR sequencing, which was one of several integrated assays. In total, the ICON cohort consisted of over a hundred surgical patients with localized non-small cell lung cancer who had their tumors resected. A total of around 50 patients were part of the paired comparison of immunoSEQ T-cell fraction between tumor and uninvolved lung.

The T-cell fraction in tumor and uninvolved lung tissue was provided by TCR sequencing with the immunoSEQ assay. For the original study's pipeline: For survival analysis, patients were split into high (upper tertile) and low (lower two tertiles) T-cell fraction groups and compared by log-rank test. A signed-rank test was used to check for differences in T-cell fraction between paired tumor and uninvolved lung. TCRdb took over this immuneACCESS table, retaining in-frame rearrangements with V and J assigned. Such tables are incomplete; in checked studies, under half of the missing clones stem from an unresolved V gene, and the remainder is unexplained. The V and J calls and clone size are taken from that table; D and trimming were inferred from the DNA. This sample has around 16,000 clones in its table, and 65% to 85% of those were observed once. Around 5% of the sample is taken by the ten largest.

Taken from the germline V gene (reference sequence), the CDR1 and CDR2 loops are MNHEY and SMNVEV. The CDR3 runs 16 amino acids, cysteine and phenylalanine included. The sequence is cut down to CDR3 DNA, 48 bases in frame from base 1. V is reduced by 3 bases and J by 3 bases, leaving a spacing of 14 bases between them. The first patient joined ICON in early 2016, and enrollment wrapped up when the last patient was enrolled in the second half of 2018. From a subcohort of 70 to 85 patients, fresh tumor and matched uninvolved tissue were collected for in-depth immune analyses, including TCR sequencing. DNA for TCR sequencing was isolated from bulk tissue, and no cell sorting was done. Summary of the overall study and its limitations: Recurrence-free survival showed no association with tumor T-cell fraction measured by TCR sequencing (p = 0.61). TCR-derived T-cell fraction did not differ between the flow cytometry-defined immunotypes IM1 (good prognosis) and IM2 (poor prognosis). Because different pieces of the same tissue were used for different assays, technical variation could not be separated from intratumor heterogeneity. Consistent with immunofluorescence CD3 counts, TCRbeta sequencing supported greater T cell infiltration in tumors than in uninvolved lung tissue. Assay coverage varied across patients depending on available tissue quantity, so only a subset of the cohort had TCR sequencing.

The rearrangement combines TRBV27 with TRBJ2-2, with a weak D call of TRBD1 (5 bases match). The source of this sequence is a human donor with non-small cell lung cancer. The sequenced sample consisted of lung tumor tissue. The DNA sequence reads TGTGCCAGCAGTTTCACCGCAGGGTATGACACCGGGGAGCTGTTTTTT. This gives the protein CASSFTAGYDTGELFF.